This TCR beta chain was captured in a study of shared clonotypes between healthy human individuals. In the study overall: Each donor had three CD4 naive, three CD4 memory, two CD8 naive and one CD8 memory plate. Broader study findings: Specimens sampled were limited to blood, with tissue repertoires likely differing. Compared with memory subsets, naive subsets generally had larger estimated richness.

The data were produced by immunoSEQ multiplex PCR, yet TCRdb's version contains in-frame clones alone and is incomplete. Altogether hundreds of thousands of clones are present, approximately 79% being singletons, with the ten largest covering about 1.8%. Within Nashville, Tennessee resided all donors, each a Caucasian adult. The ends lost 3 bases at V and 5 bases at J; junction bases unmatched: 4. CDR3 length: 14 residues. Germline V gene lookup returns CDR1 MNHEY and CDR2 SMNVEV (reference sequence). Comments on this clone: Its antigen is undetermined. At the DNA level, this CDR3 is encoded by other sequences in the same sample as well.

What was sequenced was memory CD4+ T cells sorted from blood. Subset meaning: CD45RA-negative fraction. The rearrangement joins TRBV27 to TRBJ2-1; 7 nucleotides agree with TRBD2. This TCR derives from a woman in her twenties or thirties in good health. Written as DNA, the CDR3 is TGTGCCAGCAGTTTGCGCGGGACTAACAATGAGCAGTTCTTC. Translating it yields CASSLRGTNNEQFF.